The present TCR beta chain was sequenced within a study of low-dose radiotherapy and immunotherapy resistance in tumors. The table lists this clonotype with many counts. cDNA synthesis used a TRAV/TRBV-specific primer set for both chains. Over roughly 19 PCR cycles, TCRs were amplified from a constant-region primer and V-primer adapter. TCRdb reanalysed the reads using MiXCR and keeps one entry per CDR3 protein. The data hold approximately 100,000 distinct CDR3 sequences, with around 21% observed a single time. Documented time point: after trial treatment. Treatment reported: LDRT plus nivolumab, ipilimumab, low-dose cyclophosphamide and aspirin (RACIN trial). The length of the CDR3 is 15 residues. CDR1 and CDR2 from the germline V gene are SGHDT and YYEEEE. Trimming removed 1 base at V and 0 bases at J, with 8 bases between.

The source was PBMCs, collected after low-dose radiotherapy plus immunotherapy. The sequence came from a male donor with prostate cancer. The chain couples TRBV5-6 to TRBJ2-4, with D unclear. Here the CDR3 DNA reads TGTGCCAGCAGCTTGTGGGTACTAGCCAAAAACATTCAGTACTTC. It yields the protein CASSLWVLAKNIQYF. The full variable domain, in which reference TRBV5-6 and TRBJ2-4 provide the parts outside the CDR3, is DAGVTQSPTHLIKTRGQQVTLRCSPKSGHDTVSWYQQALGQGPQFIFQYYEEEERQRGNFPDRFSGHQFPNYSSELNVNALLLGDSALYLCASSLWVLAKNIQYFGAGTRLSVL.